This T cell receptor (beta chain) emerged from a study of control samples from healthy donors and cancer patients. The CDR3 runs 17 residues. V dropped 4 bases and J dropped 4 bases, with 20 bases sitting between them. Per germline, CDR1 LNHDA and CDR2 SQIVND (reference sequence). Method: immunoSEQ multiplex PCR; TCRdb's copy keeps in-frame clones and lacks some. The table records approximately 150,000 clones, 85% to 90% of them present only once. The chain recombines TRBV19 with TRBJ2-1, with D tentatively TRBD1 (5 bases). This receptor was identified in a man younger than 35 in good health. Sequenced material: blood. CDR3 in amino acids: CASSRGRGSRVYNEQFF. The DNA of the CDR3 is TGTGCCAGTAGTAGGGGAAGGGGCAGTAGGGTTTACAATGAGCAGTTCTTC.